Listed below are T cell receptor beta chains from one sample, sequenced in a study of blood T cells in healthy people across ages. One entry per CDR3 protein results from TCRdb running MiXCR on the 5' RACE reads. The sample lists around 1,000,000 distinct CDR3 sequences, almost 25% occurring once. These data also formed part of another study, on T cells of mothers and their children.

The sample was blood. Receptors were obtained from a girl between 2 and 10 years old in good health. CDR3s include the opening cysteine and the closing phenylalanine or tryptophan. A D gene is named only where the DNA matches it firmly. Clone size is not always given. Where it is, it says once, few, many or a class for expanded clones.

D gene,clone size,V gene,CDR3 protein
TRBD1,NA,TRBV29-1,CSAARGDGYTF
NA,NA,TRBV10-3,CAISGQDRNVNEQFF
NA,NA,TRBV6-6,CASSSTPGRDGYTF
NA,few,TRBV5-4,CVSTGGHSPYGYTF
NA,NA,TRBV20-1,CSARNKQGYEQYF
TRBD2,NA,TRBV20-1,CSASGGSEPYEQYF
NA,few,TRBV12-3/TRBV12-4,CASSLLANYGYTF
TRBD2,NA,TRBV29-1,CSVGGLAASYNEQFF
NA,few,TRBV12-3/TRBV12-4,CASAPARGAGTQYF
TRBD2,NA,TRBV6-1,CASSEARGAGPAGQYF
NA,NA,TRBV20-1,CSANNPAAAKNIQYF
TRBD2,few,TRBV28,CASSSTGLDGIQYF
NA,NA,TRBV6-6,CASSYSGGELGGYTF
TRBD2,few,TRBV29-1,CSGAQAGDPYEQYF
NA,few,TRBV24-1,CATGYTNTGELFF
NA,few,TRBV29-1,CSVMASYSGANVLTF
NA,NA,TRBV20-1,CSARAPGGIYEQYF
TRBD1,NA,TRBV12-3/TRBV12-4,CASQSQGAVADTQYF
NA,few,TRBV5-1,CASSLLWERAEAFF
TRBD1,NA,TRBV7-9,CASSSTGGVGNEQFF
NA,few,TRBV12-3/TRBV12-4,CASGTEGQWATEAFF
TRBD2,NA,TRBV7-2,CASSGAGGLLGEQFF
TRBD2,once,TRBV4-3,CASSRDVSGGYNEQFF
TRBD1,NA,TRBV5-1,CASSLGLGQAAFLTDTQYF
NA,NA,TRBV6-2/TRBV6-3,CASSLEVPTYEQYF
NA,NA,TRBV7-2,CASSWTVGSNQPQHF
TRBD1,NA,TRBV28,CASSFDVKTGGGGEKLFF
TRBD2,NA,TRBV5-1,CASSGAGVLTETQYF